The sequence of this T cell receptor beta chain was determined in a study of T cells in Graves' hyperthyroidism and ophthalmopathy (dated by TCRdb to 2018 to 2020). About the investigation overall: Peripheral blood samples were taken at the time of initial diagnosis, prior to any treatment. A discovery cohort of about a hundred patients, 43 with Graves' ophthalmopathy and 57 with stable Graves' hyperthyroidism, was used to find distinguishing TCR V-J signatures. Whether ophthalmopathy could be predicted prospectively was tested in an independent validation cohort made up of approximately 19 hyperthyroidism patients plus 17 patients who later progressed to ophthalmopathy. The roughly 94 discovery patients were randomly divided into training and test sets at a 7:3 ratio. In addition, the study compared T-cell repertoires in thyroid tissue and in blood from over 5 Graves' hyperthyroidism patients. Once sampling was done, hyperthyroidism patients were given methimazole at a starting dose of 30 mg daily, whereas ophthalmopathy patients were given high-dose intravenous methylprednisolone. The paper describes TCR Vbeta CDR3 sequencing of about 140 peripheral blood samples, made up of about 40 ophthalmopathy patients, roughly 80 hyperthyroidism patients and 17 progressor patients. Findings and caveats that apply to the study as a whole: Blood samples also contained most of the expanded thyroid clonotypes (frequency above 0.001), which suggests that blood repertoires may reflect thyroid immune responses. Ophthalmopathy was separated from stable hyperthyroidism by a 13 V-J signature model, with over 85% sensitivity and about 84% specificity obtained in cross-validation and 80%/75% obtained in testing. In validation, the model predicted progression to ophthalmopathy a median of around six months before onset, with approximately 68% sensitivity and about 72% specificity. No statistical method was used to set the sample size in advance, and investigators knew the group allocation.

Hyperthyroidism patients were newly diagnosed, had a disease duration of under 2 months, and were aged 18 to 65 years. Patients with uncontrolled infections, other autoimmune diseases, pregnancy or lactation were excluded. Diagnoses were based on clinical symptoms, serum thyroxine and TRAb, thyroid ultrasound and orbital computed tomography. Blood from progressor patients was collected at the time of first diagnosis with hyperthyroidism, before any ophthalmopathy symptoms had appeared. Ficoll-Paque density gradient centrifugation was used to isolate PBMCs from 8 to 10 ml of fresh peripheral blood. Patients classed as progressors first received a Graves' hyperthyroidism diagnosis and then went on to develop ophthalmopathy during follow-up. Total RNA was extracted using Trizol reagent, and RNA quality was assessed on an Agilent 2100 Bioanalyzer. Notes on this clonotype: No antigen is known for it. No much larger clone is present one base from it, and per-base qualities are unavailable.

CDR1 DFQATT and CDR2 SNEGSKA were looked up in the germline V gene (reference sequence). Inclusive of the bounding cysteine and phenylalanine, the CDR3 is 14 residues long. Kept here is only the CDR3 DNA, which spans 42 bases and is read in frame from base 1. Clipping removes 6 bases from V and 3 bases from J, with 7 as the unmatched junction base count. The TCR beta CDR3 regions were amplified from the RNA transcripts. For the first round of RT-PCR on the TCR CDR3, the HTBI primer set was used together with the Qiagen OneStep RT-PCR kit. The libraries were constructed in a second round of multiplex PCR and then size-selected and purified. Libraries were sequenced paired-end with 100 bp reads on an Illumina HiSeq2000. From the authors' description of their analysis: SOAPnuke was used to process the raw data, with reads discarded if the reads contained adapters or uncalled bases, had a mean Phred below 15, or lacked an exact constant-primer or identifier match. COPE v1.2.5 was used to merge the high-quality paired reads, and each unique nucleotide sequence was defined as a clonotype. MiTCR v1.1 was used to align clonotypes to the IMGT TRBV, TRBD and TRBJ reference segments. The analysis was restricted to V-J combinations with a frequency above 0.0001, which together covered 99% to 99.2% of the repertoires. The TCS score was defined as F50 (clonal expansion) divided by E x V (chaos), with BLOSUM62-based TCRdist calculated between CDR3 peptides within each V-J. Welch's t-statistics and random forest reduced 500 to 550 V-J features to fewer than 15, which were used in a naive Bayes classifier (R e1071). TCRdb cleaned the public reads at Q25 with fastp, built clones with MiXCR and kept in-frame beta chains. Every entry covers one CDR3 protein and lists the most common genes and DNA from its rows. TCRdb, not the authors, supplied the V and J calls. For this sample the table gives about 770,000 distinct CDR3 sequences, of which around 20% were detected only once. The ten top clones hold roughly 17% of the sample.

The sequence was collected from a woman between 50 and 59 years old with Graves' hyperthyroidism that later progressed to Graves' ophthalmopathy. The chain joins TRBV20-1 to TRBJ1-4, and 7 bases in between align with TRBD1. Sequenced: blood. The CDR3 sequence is CSAEDRAPNEKLFF. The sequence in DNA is TGCAGTGCGGAAGACAGGGCCCCTAATGAAAAACTGTTTTTT.